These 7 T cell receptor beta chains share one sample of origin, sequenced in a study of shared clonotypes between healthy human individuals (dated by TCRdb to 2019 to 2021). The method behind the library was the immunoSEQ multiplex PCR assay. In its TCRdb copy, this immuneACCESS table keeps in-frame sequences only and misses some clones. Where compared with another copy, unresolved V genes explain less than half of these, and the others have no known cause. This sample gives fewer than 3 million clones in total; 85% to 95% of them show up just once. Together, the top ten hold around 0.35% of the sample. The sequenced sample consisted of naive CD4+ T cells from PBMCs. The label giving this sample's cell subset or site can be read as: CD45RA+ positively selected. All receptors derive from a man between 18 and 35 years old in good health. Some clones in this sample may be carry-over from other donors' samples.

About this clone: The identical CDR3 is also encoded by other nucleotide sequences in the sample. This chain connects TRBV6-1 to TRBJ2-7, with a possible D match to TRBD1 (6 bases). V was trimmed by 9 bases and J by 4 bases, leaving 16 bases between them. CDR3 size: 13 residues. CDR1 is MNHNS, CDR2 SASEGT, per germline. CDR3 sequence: CASSTGTAYEQYF. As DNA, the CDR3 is TGTGCCAGTTCGACAGGTACAGCGTACGAGCAGTACTTC.

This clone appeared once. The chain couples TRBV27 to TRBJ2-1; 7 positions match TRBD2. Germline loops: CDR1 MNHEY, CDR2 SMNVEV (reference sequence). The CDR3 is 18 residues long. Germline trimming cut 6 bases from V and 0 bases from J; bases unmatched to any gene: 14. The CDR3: CASSPGPGTTSSYNEQFF. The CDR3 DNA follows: TGTGCCAGCAGCCCTGGCCCAGGGACTACCTCCTCCTACAATGAGCAGTTCTTC.

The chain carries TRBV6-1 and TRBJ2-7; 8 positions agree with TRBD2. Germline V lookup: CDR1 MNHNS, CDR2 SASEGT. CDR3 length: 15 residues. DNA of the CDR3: TGTGCTTCAGAGCGGGAGCGGTTCGGCTCCTACGAGCAGTACTTC. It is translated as CASERERFGSYEQYF.

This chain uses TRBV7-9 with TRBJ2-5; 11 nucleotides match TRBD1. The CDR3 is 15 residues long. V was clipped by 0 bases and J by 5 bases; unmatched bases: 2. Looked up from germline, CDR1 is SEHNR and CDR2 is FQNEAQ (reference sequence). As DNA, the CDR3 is TGTGCCAGCAGCTTAGCGGGGACAGGGGGGGAGACCCAGTACTTC. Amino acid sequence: CASSLAGTGGETQYF. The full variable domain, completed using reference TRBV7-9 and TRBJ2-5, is DTGVSQNPRHKITKRGQNVTFRCDPISEHNRLYWYRQTLGQGPEFLTYFQNEAQLEKSRLLSDRFSAERPKGSFSTLEIQRTEQGDSAMYLCASSLAGTGGETQYFGPGTRLLVL.

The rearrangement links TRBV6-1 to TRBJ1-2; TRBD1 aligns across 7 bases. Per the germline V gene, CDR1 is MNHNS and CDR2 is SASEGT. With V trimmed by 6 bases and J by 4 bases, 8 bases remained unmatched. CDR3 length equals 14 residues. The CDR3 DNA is TGTGCCAGCAGGGTCCCGGGACAGACCTATGGCTACACCTTC. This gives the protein CASRVPGQTYGYTF.

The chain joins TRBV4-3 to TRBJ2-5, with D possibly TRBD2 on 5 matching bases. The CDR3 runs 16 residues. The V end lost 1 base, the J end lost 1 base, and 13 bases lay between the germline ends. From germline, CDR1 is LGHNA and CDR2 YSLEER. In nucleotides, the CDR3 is TGCGCCAGCAGCCAAGGAATAGCGCCCAGCCAAGAGACCCAGTACTTC. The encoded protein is CASSQGIAPSQETQYF.

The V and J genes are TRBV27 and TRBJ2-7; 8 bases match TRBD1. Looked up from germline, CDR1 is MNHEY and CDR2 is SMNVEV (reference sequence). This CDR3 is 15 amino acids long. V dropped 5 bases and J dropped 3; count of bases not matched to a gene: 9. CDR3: CASSQRPTGDYEQYF. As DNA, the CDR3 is TGTGCCAGCAGTCAGCGCCCGACAGGGGACTACGAGCAGTACTTC.